A selection of T cell receptor beta chains follows, all from one sample in a study of shared clonotypes between healthy human individuals. The table came from immunoSEQ multiplex PCR; TCRdb's copy has only in-frame clones and leaves some out. The profile shows 2 million to 3 million clones, approximately 92% of them singletons. Material: naive CD4+ T cells sorted from blood. The source is a man younger than 35 in good health. Both conserved end residues are part of each CDR3. D genes are given only for firm matches.

v_gene	j_gene	d_gene	CDR3aa	CDR3nt
TRBV7-9	TRBJ1-1	NA	CASSLFAPRTSNTEAFF	TGTGCCAGCAGCTTATTCGCCCCCCGGACTAGCAACACTGAAGCTTTCTTT
TRBV27	TRBJ2-5	TRBD2	CASSLSGWAGGPSETQYF	TGTGCCAGCAGTTTATCGGGGTGGGCGGGAGGGCCCTCGGAGACCCAGTACTTC
TRBV6-6	TRBJ2-7	NA	CASSYLYEQYF	TGTGCCAGCAGTTACCTGTACGAGCAGTACTTC
TRBV6-5	TRBJ1-2	NA	CASSYSGRYGYTF	TGTGCCAGCAGTTACTCGGGGCGGTATGGCTACACCTTC
TRBV9	TRBJ1-5	TRBD1	CASSVGQGNQPQHF	TGTGCCAGCAGCGTAGGACAGGGTAATCAGCCCCAGCATTTT
TRBV5-1	TRBJ2-7	NA	CASSSRTYSYEQYF	TGCGCCAGCAGCTCCCGGACATACTCCTACGAGCAGTACTTC
TRBV7-2	TRBJ2-2	TRBD1	CASSPAVPGQGGTGELFF	TGTGCCAGCAGCCCGGCCGTGCCGGGACAGGGGGGCACCGGGGAGCTGTTTTTT
TRBV7-9	TRBJ2-7	TRBD1	CASSSRTGGPYEQYF	TGTGCCAGCAGCTCCAGGACAGGGGGACCCTACGAGCAGTACTTC
TRBV6-6	TRBJ2-1	NA	CASSSPGDNEQFF	TGTGCCAGCAGTTCCCCAGGAGACAATGAGCAGTTCTTC
TRBV27	TRBJ2-7	NA	CASSLSALGEQYF	TGTGCCAGCAGTTTATCAGCCCTCGGGGAGCAGTACTTC
TRBV7-2	TRBJ1-5	NA	CASSLRQNNQPQHF	TGTGCCAGCAGCCTTAGACAGAACAATCAGCCCCAGCATTTT
TRBV6-1	TRBJ2-2	TRBD1	CASSDTGQGNTGELFF	TGTGCCAGCAGTGATACGGGACAGGGGAACACCGGGGAGCTGTTTTTT
TRBV10-2	TRBJ2-1	TRBD2	CASSERLAGSGEQFF	TGCGCCAGCAGTGAGAGACTAGCGGGGTCGGGTGAGCAGTTCTTC